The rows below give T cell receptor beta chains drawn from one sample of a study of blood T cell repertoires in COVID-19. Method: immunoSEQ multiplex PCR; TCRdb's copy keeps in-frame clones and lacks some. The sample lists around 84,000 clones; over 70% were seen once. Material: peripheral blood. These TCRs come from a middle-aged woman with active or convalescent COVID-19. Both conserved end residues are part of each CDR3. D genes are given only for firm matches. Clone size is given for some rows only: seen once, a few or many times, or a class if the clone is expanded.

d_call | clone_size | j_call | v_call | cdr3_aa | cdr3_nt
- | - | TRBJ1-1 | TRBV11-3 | CASRWGLNTEAFF | TGTGCCAGCAGGTGGGGACTTAACACTGAAGCTTTCTTT
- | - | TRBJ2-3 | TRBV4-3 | CASSQEARFTDTQYF | TGCGCCAGCAGCCAAGAAGCTCGATTCACAGATACGCAGTATTTT
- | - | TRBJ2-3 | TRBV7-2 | CASSSRGDTQYF | TGTGCCAGCAGCTCTAGGGGTGATACGCAGTATTTT
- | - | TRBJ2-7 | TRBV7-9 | CASSYTGTYEQYF | TGTGCCAGCAGCTACACAGGGACCTACGAGCAGTACTTC
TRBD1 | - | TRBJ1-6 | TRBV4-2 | CASSQGRQGQYNSPLHF | TGTGCCAGCAGCCAAGGGCGACAGGGACAGTATAATTCACCCCTCCACTTT
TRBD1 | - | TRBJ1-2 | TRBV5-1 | CASSLDPGQGSGYGYTF | TGCGCCAGCAGCTTGGATCCGGGACAGGGGTCCGGCTATGGCTACACCTTC
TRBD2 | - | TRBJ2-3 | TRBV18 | CASSPVLTGGTDTQYF | TGTGCCAGCTCACCAGTCTTGACGGGAGGGACAGATACGCAGTATTTT
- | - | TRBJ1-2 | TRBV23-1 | CASSRAGNYGYTF | TGCGCCAGCAGTCGGGCAGGAAACTATGGCTACACCTTC
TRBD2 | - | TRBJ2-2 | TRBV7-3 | CASSLGGLGLAGELFF | TGTGCCAGCAGCTTGGGGGGACTAGGGTTGGCCGGGGAGCTGTTTTTT
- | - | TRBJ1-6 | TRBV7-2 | CASSLLGDTYLGTLHF | TGTGCCAGCAGCTTACTTGGGGACACCTACTTGGGGACCCTCCACTTT
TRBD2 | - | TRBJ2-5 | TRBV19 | CASSIAGGRETQYF | TGTGCCAGTAGTATTGCGGGAGGTCGGGAGACCCAGTACTTC
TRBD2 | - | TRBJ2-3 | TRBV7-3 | CASSPIIGLAGEVDTQYF | TGTGCCAGCAGCCCCATCATCGGACTAGCGGGAGAGGTAGATACGCAGTATTTT
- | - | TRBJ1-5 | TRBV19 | CASNKESWQPQHF | TGTGCCAGTAACAAGGAGTCGTGGCAGCCCCAGCATTTT
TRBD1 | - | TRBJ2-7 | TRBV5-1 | CASSLDRGHNEQYF | TGCGCCAGCAGCTTGGACAGGGGGCACAACGAGCAGTACTTC
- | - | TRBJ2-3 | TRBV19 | CASRPVPSTDTQYF | TGTGCCAGTAGGCCAGTCCCCTCCACAGATACGCAGTATTTT
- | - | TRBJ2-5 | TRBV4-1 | CASSATGHGQETQYF | TGCGCCAGCAGTGCAACAGGGCACGGGCAAGAGACCCAGTACTTC
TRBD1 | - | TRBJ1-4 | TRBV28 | CASSARDSTPSANEKLFF | TGTGCCAGCAGTGCCCGGGACAGCACTCCTTCGGCTAATGAAAAACTGTTTTTT
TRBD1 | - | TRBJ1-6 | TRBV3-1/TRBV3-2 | CASSQDPGTAYNSPLHF | TGTGCCAGCAGCCAAGACCCAGGGACAGCTTATAATTCACCCCTCCACTTT
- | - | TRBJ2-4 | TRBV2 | CASRVEAKNIQYF | TGTGCCAGCAGGGTGGAGGCCAAAAACATTCAGTACTTC
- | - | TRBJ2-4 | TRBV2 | CASSEREILAKNIQYF | TGTGCCAGCAGTGAACGGGAGATCCTAGCCAAAAACATTCAGTACTTC
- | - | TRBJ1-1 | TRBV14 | CASSQGNVRVAFF | TGTGCCAGCAGCCAAGGGAATGTACGGGTAGCTTTCTTT
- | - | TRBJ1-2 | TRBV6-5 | CASRDTGTINYGYTF | TGTGCCAGCAGGGATACAGGGACAATAAACTATGGCTACACCTTC
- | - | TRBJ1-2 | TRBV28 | CASSFSEGGYGYTF | TGTGCCAGCAGTTTTTCGGAGGGTGGATATGGCTACACCTTC
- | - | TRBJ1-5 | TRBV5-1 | CASSWGTGSNQPQHF | TGCGCCAGCAGCTGGGGAACAGGCAGCAATCAGCCCCAGCATTTT
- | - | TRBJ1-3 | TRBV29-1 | CSVVQGAGNTIYF | TGCAGCGTCGTACAGGGAGCTGGAAACACCATATATTTT
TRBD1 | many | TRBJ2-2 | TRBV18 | CASSGTGRNTGELFF | TGTGCCAGCTCCGGGACAGGGCGTAACACCGGGGAGCTGTTTTTT
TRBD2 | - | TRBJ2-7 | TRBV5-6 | CASSSSGGAYEQYF | TGTGCCAGCAGCTCGTCGGGGGGTGCCTACGAGCAGTACTTC
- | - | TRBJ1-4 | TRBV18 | CASSPNLQGAGANEKLFF | TGTGCCAGCTCGCCGAACTTACAGGGTGCCGGGGCTAATGAAAAACTGTTTTTT
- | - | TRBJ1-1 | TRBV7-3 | CASSPTGMNTEAFF | TGTGCCAGCAGCCCAACAGGGATGAACACTGAAGCTTTCTTT
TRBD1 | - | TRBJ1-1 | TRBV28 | CASSLTGGETEAFF | TGTGCCAGCAGCTTGACAGGGGGCGAAACTGAAGCTTTCTTT
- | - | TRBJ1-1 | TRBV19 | CASSSLGNTEAFF | TGTGCCAGTAGTTCCCTCGGGAACACTGAAGCTTTCTTT
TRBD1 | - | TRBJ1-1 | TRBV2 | CASRAGQGNTEAFF | TGTGCCAGCAGAGCCGGACAGGGGAACACTGAAGCTTTCTTT
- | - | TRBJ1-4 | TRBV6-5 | CASRLAGEKLFF | TGTGCCAGCAGGCTGGCAGGTGAAAAACTGTTTTTT
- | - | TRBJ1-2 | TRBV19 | CASSRGHNYGYTF | TGTGCCAGTAGCAGGGGTCATAACTATGGCTACACCTTC
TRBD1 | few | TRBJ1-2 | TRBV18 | CASSSTGEGYTF | TGTGCCAGCTCTTCGACAGGGGAGGGCTACACCTTC
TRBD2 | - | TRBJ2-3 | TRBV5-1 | CASSPGLAGGTDTQYF | TGCGCCAGCAGTCCAGGACTAGCGGGAGGCACAGATACGCAGTATTTT
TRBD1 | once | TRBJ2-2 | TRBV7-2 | CASSSRQGRNTGELFF | TGTGCCAGCAGCTCGCGACAGGGACGAAACACCGGGGAGCTGTTTTTT
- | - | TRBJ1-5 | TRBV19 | CASSTGRAGSQPQHF | TGTGCCAGTAGTACAGGCAGGGCAGGAAGTCAGCCCCAGCATTTT
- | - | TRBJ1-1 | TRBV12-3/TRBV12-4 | CASKGQGNTEAFF | TGTGCCAGCAAGGGGCAGGGAAACACTGAAGCTTTCTTT
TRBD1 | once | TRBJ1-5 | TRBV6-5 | CASSSTGDSNQPQHF | TGTGCCAGCAGCTCTACAGGGGATAGCAATCAGCCCCAGCATTTT
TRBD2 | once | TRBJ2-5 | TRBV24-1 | CATSDFRTSGGAETQYF | TGTGCCACCAGTGATTTCCGGACTAGCGGGGGGGCAGAGACCCAGTACTTC
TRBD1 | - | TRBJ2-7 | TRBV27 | CASSLIVGTGTLGEQYF | TGTGCCAGCAGTTTAATTGTTGGGACAGGTACGCTTGGCGAGCAGTACTTC
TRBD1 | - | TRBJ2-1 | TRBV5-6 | CASSLGKGAIFNEQFF | TGTGCCAGCAGCTTGGGCAAGGGGGCGATCTTCAATGAGCAGTTCTTC